One sample yielded the 7 T cell receptor beta chains listed below, sequenced in a study of shared clonotypes between healthy human individuals. The assay was immunoSEQ multiplex PCR, and TCRdb's table has in-frame clones only and misses some. The sample contains approximately 2.5 million clones, approximately 94% of which appear only once. The specimen sequenced was naive CD4+ T cells sorted from blood. Documented subset: CD45RA+ positively selected. The source of these receptors is a man younger than 35 in good health.

The DNA of the CDR3 is TGTGCCAGCGATGACAGGGATAGTTCCTACGAGCAGTACTTC. Residues: CASDDRDSSYEQYF. The chain employs TRBV6-6 and TRBJ2-7, with 7 bases matching TRBD1. Germline CDR1 and CDR2: MNHNY and SVGAGI (reference sequence). V shed 8 bases, J shed 1 base, and the junction held 8 bases outside the gene matches. There are 14 residues in the CDR3.

The genes are TRBV30 and TRBJ1-5; a possible D gene is TRBD1 (5 bases). The germline V and J ends were trimmed by 1 base and 5 bases, with 15 bases remaining between them. CDR1 and CDR2 from the germline V gene are GTSNPN and SVGIG (reference sequence). The CDR3 has 15 residues. In nucleotides, the CDR3 is TGTGCCTGGAGTGCCCCGGGACTGCGCCATCAGCCCCAGCATTTT. Encoded protein: CAWSAPGLRHQPQHF.

For this clone: At one end the junction does not follow the germline gene, possibly because of a read error. This sequence joins TRBV7-7 and TRBJ2-5; D not resolved. The CDR3 runs 12 residues. The germline V gene encodes CDR1 SSHAT and CDR2 FNYEAQ (reference sequence). CDR3 residues: CASSQLGETQYF. CDR3 nucleotide sequence: TGTGCTAGCAGCCAACTTGGGGAGACCCAGTACTTC.

The chain employs TRBV21-1 and TRBJ2-2; TRBD1, as called in the table, went unchecked against the DNA. TRBV21-1 is assigned pseudogene status. This CDR3 region has 15 residues. The CDR3 loop is CASTWTGNNTGELFF. In DNA, the CDR3 is TGTGCCAGCACCTGGACAGGGAACAACACCGGGGAGCTGTTTTTT.

A single count supports this clone. The rearrangement joins TRBV29-1 to TRBJ2-2, with D perhaps TRBD1 (7 bases). The CDR3 is 12 amino acids. V was pared by 4 bases and J by 7 bases, with 10 bases between. The germline gives CDR1 SQVTM, CDR2 ANQGSEA. The CDR3 region is CSVGQGGGELFF. CDR3 in DNA: TGCAGCGTTGGACAGGGAGGCGGGGAGCTGTTTTTT.

This chain connects TRBV7-9 to TRBJ1-4; D remains ambiguous. Germline V gene sequence: CDR1 SEHNR, CDR2 FQNEAQ (reference sequence). The V end was cut by 6 bases, the J end by 0 bases, with 23 bases between. The CDR3 sequence is 19 residues long. The CDR3: CASSPDGRQPSATNEKLFF. CDR3 sequence (DNA): TGTGCCAGCAGTCCGGATGGTAGGCAGCCGTCTGCAACTAATGAAAAACTGTTTTTT.

V is TRBV6-6 and J is TRBJ2-4; D may be TRBD2 (6 bases). Between the trimmed V and J ends, which lost 3 bases and 3 bases, there was a span of 12 bases. The CDR3 covers 15 residues. Germline V gene data show CDR1 as MNHNY and CDR2 as SVGAGI (reference sequence). CDR3 DNA: TGTGCCAGCAGTTATTTGGAGGGCGGCAAAAACATTCAGTACTTC. Amino acids: CASSYLEGGKNIQYF.